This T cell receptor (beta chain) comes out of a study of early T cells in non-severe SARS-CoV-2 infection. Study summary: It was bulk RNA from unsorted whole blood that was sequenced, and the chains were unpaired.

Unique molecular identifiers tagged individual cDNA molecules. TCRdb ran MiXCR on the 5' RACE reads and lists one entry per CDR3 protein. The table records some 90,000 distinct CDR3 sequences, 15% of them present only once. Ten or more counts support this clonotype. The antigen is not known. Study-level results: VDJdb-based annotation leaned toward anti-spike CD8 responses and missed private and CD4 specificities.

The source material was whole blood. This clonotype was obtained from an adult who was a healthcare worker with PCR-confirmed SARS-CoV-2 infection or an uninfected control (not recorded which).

The DNA for the CDR3 is TGTGCCAGCAGCCCCGGGCGGGGTGACGAGCAGTACTTC. Its translation is CASSPGRGDEQYF. The chain couples TRBV7-8 to TRBJ2-7, with TRBD2 as a possible D gene (6 bases). Trimming pared 5 bases from V and 5 bases from J, leaving 13 bases between. This CDR3 is built from 13 residues. The germline CDR1 and CDR2 sequences are SGHVS and FQNEAQ.